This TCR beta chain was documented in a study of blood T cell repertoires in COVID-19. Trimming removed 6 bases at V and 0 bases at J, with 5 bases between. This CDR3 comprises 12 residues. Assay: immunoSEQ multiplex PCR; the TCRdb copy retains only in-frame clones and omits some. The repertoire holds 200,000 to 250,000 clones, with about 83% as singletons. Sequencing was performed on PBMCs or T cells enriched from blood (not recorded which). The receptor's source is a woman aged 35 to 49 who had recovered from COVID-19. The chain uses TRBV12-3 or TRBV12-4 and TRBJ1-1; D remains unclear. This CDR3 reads CASSLMNTEAFF. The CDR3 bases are TGTGCCAGCAGCCTAATGAACACTGAAGCTTTCTTT.